Presented here are 6 T cell receptor beta chains from one specimen sequenced in a study of blood T cell repertoires in COVID-19. Generated by immunoSEQ multiplex PCR, the TCRdb table keeps only in-frame clones and is missing some. This sample has around 250,000 clones; 75% to 90% occur once, and the top ten carry around 3.1%. Sequencing used PBMCs or T cells enriched from blood (not recorded which). The receptors were sampled from a woman aged 40-49 years who had been exposed to COVID-19.

The chain has TRBV10-3 and TRBJ1-1; 9 bases fit TRBD1. From germline, CDR1 is ENHRY and CDR2 SYGVKD. V shed 10 bases, J shed 0 bases, and the junction held 21 bases outside the gene matches. The CDR3 has 19 amino acids. CDR3 loop: CATINTRPGTGSLNTEAFF. In DNA, the CDR3 is TGTGCCACGATAAACACACGTCCCGGGACAGGGTCCCTGAACACTGAAGCTTTCTTT.

The chain joins TRBV29-1 to TRBJ2-1; possible D gene TRBD1, 5 bases. Germline CDR1 is SQVTM and CDR2 is ANQGSEA. The CDR3 runs 11 residues. Deletions cut 3 bases from V and 8 bases from J, with 8 bases between. The CDR3: CSVDSGYEQFF. The CDR3 nucleotides read TGCAGCGTTGATTCAGGGTATGAGCAGTTCTTC.

The chain has TRBV11-2 and TRBJ1-5, with D unclear. The V end lost 0 bases, the J end lost 5 bases, and 8 bases lay between the germline ends. Germline assignment: CDR1 SGHAT and CDR2 FQNNGV. The CDR3 extends over 14 amino acids. DNA for the CDR3: TGTGCCAGCAGCTTAGAAGGAGCTTATCAGCCCCAGCATTTT. Residues: CASSLEGAYQPQHF.

The rearrangement joins TRBV4-3 to TRBJ2-1; 9 bases match TRBD2. Germline V gives CDR1 LGHNA, CDR2 YSLEER. V shed 4 bases and J 7 bases; nucleotides not matched to a gene: 14. CDR3 size: 17 residues. This CDR3 is CASSPKLSLAGINEQFF. CDR3 in DNA: TGCGCCAGCAGCCCCAAGCTATCTCTAGCGGGAATTAATGAGCAGTTCTTC.

This CDR3 is CAWSVPWGQGNSPLHF. Here the CDR3 DNA reads TGTGCCTGGAGTGTACCATGGGGACAGGGGAATTCACCCCTCCACTTT. The chain couples TRBV30 to TRBJ1-6; 10 nucleotides match TRBD1. V gave up 0 bases and J gave up 7 bases; unmatched junction bases: 6. The CDR3 totals 16 residues. Germline V gene data show CDR1 as GTSNPN and CDR2 as SVGIG (reference sequence).

As to this clone: At one end, the junction sequence differs from germline, possibly due to a read error. The genes are TRBV5-1 and TRBJ1-3; a possible D gene is TRBD1 (5 bases). CDR3 length: 15 amino acids. CDR1 is SGHRS and CDR2 is YFSETQ in the germline V gene. CDR3 sequence: CASSLGAGSGNTIYF. DNA for the CDR3: TGTGCCAGCAGCTTGGGAGCAGGGTCTGGAAACACCATATATTTT.